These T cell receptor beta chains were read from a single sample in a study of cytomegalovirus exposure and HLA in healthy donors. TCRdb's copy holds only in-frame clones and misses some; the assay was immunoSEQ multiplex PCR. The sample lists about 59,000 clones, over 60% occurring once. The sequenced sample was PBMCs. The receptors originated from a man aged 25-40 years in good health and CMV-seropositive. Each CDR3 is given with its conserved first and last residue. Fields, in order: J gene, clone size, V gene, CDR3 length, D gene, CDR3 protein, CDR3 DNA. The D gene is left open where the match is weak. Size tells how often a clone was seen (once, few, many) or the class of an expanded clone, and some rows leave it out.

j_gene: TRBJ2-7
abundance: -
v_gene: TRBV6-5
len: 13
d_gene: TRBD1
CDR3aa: CASRSGTGYEQYF
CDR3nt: TGTGCCAGCCGATCCGGGACAGGCTACGAGCAGTACTTC

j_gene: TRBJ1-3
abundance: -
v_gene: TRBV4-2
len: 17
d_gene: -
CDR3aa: CASSQVAGFGSGNTIYF
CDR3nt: TGTGCCAGCAGCCAAGTGGCAGGTTTTGGCTCAGGAAACACCATATATTTT

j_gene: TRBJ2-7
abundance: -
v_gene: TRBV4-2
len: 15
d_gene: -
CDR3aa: CASSASPAVSYEQYF
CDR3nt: TGTGCCAGCAGCGCCTCCCCTGCGGTATCCTACGAGCAGTACTTC

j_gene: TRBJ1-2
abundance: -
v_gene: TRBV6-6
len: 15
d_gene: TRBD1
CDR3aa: CASRKGDSTGYGYTF
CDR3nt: TGTGCCAGCAGGAAGGGGGATTCGACAGGGTACGGCTACACCTTC

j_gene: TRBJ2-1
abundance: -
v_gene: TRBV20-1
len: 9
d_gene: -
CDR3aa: CSAREEQFF
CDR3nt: TGCAGTGCCCGGGAGGAGCAGTTCTTC

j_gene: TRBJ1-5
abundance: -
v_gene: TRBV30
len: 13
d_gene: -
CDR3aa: CAWSTGSNQPQHF
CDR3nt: TGTGCCTGGAGTACAGGTAGCAATCAGCCCCAGCATTTT

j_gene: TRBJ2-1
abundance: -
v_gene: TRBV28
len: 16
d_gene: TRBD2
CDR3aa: CASSRTLAGGLVEQFF
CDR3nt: TGTGCCAGCAGTCGTACACTAGCGGGGGGGCTTGTTGAGCAGTTCTTC

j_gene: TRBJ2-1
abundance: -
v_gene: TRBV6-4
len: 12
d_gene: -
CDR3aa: CASSPGVNEQFF
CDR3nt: TGTGCCAGCAGTCCAGGGGTCAATGAGCAGTTCTTC

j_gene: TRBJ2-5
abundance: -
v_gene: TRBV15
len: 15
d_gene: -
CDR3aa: CATSRGLVRQETQYF
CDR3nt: TGTGCCACCAGCAGAGGCCTAGTTCGGCAAGAGACCCAGTACTTC

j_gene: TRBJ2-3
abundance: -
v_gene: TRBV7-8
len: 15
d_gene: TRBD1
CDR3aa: CASSLEGQGVDTQYF
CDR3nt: TGTGCCAGCAGCTTAGAAGGACAGGGAGTAGATACGCAGTATTTT

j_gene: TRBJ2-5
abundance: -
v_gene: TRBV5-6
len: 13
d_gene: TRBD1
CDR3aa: CASSLQGKETQYF
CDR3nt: TGTGCCAGCAGCTTACAGGGGAAAGAGACCCAGTACTTC

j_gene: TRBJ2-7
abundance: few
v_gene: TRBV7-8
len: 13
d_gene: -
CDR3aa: CASSSTEAHEQYF
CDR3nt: TGTGCCAGCAGCTCCACTGAGGCCCACGAGCAGTACTTC

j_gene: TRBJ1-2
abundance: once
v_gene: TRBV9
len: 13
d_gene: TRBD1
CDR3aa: CASSPGQGAGYTF
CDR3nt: TGTGCCAGCAGCCCAGGACAGGGGGCTGGCTACACCTTC

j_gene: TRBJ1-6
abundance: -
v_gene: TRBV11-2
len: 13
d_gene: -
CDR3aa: CASSLGGSPSVHF
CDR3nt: TGTGCCAGCAGCTTAGGCGGCAGCCCTTCTGTCCACTTT

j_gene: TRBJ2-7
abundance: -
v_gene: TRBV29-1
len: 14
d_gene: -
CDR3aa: CSVEVPTGSYEQYF
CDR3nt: TGCAGCGTTGAGGTCCCGACTGGGTCCTACGAGCAGTACTTC

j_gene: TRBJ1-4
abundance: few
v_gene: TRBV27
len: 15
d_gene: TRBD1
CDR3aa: CASSPDRVVDEKLFF
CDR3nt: TGTGCCAGCAGTCCGGACAGGGTGGTGGATGAAAAACTGTTTTTT

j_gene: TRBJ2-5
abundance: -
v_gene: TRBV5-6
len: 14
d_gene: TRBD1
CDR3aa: CASSLRQGQETQYF
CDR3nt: TGTGCCAGCAGCTTGCGACAGGGGCAAGAGACCCAGTACTTC

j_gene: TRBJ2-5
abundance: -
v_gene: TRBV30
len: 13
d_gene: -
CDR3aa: CAWRALYQETQYF
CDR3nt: TGTGCCTGGAGGGCTCTGTACCAAGAGACCCAGTACTTC

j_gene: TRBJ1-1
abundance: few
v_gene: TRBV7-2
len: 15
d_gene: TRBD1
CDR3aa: CASSRRGQVNTEAFF
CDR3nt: TGTGCCAGCAGCCGGAGGGGACAGGTAAACACTGAAGCTTTCTTT

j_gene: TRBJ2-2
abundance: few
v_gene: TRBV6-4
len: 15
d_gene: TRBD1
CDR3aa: CASSPGTGGTGELFF
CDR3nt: TGTGCCAGCAGTCCCGGGACAGGGGGCACCGGGGAGCTGTTTTTT

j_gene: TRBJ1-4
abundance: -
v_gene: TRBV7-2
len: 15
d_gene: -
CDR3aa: CASSLTGPTNEKLFF
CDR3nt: TGTGCCAGCAGCCTGACAGGCCCAACTAATGAAAAACTGTTTTTT

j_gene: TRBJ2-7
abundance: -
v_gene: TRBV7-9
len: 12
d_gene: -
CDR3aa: CATSEVPYEQYF
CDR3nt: TGTGCCACCTCAGAGGTCCCTTACGAGCAGTACTTC

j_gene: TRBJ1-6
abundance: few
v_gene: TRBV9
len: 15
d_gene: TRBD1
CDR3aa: CASSPTGGAGSPLHF
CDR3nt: TGTGCCAGCAGCCCTACAGGGGGCGCGGGTTCACCCCTCCACTTT

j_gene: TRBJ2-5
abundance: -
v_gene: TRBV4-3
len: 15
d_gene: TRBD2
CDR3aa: CASSQVGTNQETQYF
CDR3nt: TGCGCCAGCAGCCAAGTTGGGACTAACCAAGAGACCCAGTACTTC

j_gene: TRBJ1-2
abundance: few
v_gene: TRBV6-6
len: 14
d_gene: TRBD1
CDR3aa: CASSSPGQANGYTF
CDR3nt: TGTGCCAGCAGTTCCCCAGGACAGGCCAATGGCTACACCTTC

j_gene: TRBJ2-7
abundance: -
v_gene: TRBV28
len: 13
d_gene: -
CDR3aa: CASSLAGPYEQYF
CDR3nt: TGTGCCAGCAGTTTAGCGGGCCCCTACGAGCAGTACTTC

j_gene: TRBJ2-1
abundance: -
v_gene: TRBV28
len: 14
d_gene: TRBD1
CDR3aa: CASRWDREVHEQFF
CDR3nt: TGTGCCAGCAGATGGGACAGGGAGGTCCATGAGCAGTTCTTC

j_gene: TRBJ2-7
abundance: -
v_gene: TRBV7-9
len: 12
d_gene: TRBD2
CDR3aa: CASSLGRGGWNF
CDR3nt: TGTGCCAGCAGCTTAGGTCGCGGGGGATGGAACTTC

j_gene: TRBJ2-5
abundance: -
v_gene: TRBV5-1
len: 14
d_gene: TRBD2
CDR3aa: CASSLAGRERTQYF
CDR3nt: TGCGCCAGCAGCTTGGCCGGGAGGGAACGGACCCAGTACTTC

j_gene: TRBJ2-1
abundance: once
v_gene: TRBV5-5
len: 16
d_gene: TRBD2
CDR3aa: CASSRWSGGASAEQFF
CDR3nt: TGTGCCAGCAGCCGATGGAGCGGGGGGGCCTCAGCTGAGCAGTTCTTC

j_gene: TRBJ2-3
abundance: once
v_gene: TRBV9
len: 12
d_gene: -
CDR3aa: CASSFLTDTQYF
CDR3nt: TGTGCCAGCAGCTTCCTGACAGATACGCAGTATTTT

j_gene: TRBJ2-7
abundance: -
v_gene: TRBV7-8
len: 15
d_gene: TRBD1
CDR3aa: CASSGPGQGIYEQYF
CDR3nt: TGTGCCAGCAGCGGTCCAGGACAGGGGATCTACGAGCAGTACTTC

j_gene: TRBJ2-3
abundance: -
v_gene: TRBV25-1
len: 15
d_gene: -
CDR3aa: CASSELTGWGDTQYF
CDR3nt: TGTGCCAGCAGTGAATTAACAGGCTGGGGAGATACGCAGTATTTT

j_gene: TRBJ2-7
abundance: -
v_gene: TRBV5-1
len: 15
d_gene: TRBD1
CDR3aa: CASSIRQGGSGEQYF
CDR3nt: TGCGCCAGCAGCATCAGACAGGGGGGGTCCGGCGAGCAGTACTTC

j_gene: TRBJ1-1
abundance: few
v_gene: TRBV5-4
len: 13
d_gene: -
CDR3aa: CASTIGQGTEAFF
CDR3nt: TGTGCCAGCACCATAGGGCAGGGGACTGAAGCTTTCTTT

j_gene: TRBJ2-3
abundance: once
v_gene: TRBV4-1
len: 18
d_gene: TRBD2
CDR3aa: CASSQVGELAGSTDTQYF
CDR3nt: TGCGCCAGCAGCCAAGTGGGGGAGCTAGCGGGAAGCACAGATACGCAGTATTTT

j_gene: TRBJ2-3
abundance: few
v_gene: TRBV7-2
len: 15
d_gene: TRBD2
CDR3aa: CASRKRGGSTDTQYF
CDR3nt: TGTGCCAGCAGAAAGCGGGGGGGAAGCACAGATACGCAGTATTTT

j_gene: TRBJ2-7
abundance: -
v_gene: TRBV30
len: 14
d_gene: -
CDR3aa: CAWGGPNPTYEQYF
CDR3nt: TGTGCCTGGGGGGGCCCAAACCCAACCTACGAGCAGTACTTC

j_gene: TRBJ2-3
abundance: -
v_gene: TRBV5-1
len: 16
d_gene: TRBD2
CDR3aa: CASSPSSGGAADTQYF
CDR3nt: TGCGCCAGCAGCCCCTCCAGCGGGGGGGCGGCAGATACGCAGTATTTT

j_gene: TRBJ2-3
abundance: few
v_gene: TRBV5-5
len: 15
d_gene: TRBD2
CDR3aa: CASSVGLAGTDTQYF
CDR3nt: TGTGCCAGCAGCGTGGGACTAGCGGGCACAGATACGCAGTATTTT

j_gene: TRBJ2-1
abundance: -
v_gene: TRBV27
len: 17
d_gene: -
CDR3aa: CASSSRARTGTYNEQFF
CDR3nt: TGTGCCAGCAGTTCCCGGGCCCGGACGGGAACCTACAATGAGCAGTTCTTC

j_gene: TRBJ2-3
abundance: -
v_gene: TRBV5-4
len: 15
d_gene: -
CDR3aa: CAYPSDHSSTDTQYF
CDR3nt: TGTGCCTACCCCAGTGATCACAGCAGCACAGATACGCAGTATTTT

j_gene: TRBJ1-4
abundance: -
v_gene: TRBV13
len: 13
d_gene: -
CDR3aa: CASSATGGEKLFF
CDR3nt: TGTGCCAGCTCGGCAACCGGAGGGGAAAAACTGTTTTTT

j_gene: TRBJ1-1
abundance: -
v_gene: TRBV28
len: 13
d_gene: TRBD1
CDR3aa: CASSLPDRGEAFF
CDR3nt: TGTGCCAGCAGTTTACCTGACAGGGGTGAAGCTTTCTTT

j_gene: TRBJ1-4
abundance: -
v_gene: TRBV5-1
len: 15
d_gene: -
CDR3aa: CASSFAGQSGEKLFF
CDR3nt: TGCGCCAGCAGCTTCGCAGGACAGTCGGGTGAAAAACTGTTTTTT